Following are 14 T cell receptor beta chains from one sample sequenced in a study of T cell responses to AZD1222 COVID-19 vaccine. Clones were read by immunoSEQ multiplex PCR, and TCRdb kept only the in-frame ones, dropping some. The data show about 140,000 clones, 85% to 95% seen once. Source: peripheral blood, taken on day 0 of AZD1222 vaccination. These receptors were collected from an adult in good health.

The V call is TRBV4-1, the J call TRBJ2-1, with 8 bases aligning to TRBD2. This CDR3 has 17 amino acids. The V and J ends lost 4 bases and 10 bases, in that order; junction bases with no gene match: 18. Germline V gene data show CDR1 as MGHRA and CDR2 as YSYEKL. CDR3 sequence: CASSLRALGGAFNEQFF. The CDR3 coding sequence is TGCGCCAGCAGCCTCCGGGCCCTCGGGGGGGCCTTTAACGAGCAGTTCTTC.

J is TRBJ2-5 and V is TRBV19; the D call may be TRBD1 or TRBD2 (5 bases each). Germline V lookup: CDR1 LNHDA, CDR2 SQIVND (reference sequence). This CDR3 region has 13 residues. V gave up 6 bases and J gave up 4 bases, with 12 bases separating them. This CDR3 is CASSPIGGETQYF. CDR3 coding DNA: TGTGCCAGTAGCCCTATTGGGGGAGAGACCCAGTACTTC.

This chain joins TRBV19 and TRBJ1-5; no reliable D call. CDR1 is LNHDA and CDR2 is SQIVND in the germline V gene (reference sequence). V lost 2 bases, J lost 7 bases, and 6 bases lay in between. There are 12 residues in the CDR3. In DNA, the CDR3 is TGTGCCAGTAGTATACTACAACAGCCCCAGCATTTT. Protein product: CASSILQQPQHF.

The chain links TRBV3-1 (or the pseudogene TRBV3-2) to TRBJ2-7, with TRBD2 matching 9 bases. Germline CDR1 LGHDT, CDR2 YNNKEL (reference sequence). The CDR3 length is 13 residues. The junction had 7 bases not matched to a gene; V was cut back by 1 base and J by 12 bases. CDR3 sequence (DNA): TGTGCCAGCAGCCAAGTAATAGCGGGAGTTGTGTACTTC. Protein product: CASSQVIAGVVYF.

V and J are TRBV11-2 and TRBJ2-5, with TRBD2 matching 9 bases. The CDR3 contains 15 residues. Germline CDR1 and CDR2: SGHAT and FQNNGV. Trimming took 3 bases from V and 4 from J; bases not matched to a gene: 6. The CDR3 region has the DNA TGTGCCAGCAGCTTTAGGCGGGGGGGCCCAGAGACCCAGTACTTC. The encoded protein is CASSFRRGGPETQYF.

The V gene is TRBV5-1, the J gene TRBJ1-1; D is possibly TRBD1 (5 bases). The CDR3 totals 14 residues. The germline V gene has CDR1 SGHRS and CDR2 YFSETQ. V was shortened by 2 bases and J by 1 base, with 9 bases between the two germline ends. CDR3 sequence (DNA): TGCGCCAGCAGCTTATTCGGGGGGAACACTGAAGCTTTCTTT. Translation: CASSLFGGNTEAFF.

CDR3 sequence reads: CASRGLTDTQYF. The CDR3 bases are TGTGCCAGCAGGGGGCTCACAGATACGCAGTATTTT. The chain couples TRBV12-3 or TRBV12-4 to TRBJ2-3, with D perhaps matching TRBD1 (5 bases). CDR3 size: 12 residues. Trimming removed 6 bases from V and 2 bases from J, with 6 bases in between.

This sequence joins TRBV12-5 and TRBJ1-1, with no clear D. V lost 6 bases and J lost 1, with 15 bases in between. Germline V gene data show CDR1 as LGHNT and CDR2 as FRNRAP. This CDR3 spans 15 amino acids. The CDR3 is CASGPRREGNTEAFF. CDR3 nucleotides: TGTGCTAGTGGCCCCCGCCGGGAAGGGAACACTGAAGCTTTCTTT.

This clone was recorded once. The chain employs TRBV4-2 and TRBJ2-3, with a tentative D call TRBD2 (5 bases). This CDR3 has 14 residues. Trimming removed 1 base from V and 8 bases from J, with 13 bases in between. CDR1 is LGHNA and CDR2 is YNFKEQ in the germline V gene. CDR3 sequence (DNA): TGTGCCAGCAGCCAAGGACGTCGGGAAGGTACGCAGTATTTT. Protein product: CASSQGRREGTQYF.

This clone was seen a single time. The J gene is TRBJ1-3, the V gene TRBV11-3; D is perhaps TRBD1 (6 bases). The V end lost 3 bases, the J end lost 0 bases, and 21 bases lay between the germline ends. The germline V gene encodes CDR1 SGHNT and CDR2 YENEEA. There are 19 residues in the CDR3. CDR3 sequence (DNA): TGTGCCAGCAGCTTGGAAGTCGGTACAGGGTTATACTCTGGAAACACCATATATTTT. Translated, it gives CASSLEVGTGLYSGNTIYF.

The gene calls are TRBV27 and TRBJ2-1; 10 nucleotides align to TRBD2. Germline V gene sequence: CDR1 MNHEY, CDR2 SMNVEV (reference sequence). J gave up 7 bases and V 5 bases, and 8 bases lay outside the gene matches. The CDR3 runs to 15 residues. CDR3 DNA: TGTGCCAGCAGTCCGCTAGCGGGAGTGTTGAATGAGCAGTTCTTC. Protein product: CASSPLAGVLNEQFF.

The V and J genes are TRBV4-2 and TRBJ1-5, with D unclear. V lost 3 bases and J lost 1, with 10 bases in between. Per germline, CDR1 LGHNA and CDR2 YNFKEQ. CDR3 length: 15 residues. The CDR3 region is CASSHPNRSNQPQHF. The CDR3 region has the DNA TGTGCCAGCAGCCATCCCAACAGAAGCAATCAGCCCCAGCATTTT.

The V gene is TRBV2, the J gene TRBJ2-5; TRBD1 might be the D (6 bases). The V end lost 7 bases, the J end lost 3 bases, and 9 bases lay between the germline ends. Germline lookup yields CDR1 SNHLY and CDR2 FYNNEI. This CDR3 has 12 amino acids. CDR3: CASKRTEETQYF. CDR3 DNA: TGTGCCAGCAAGAGGACAGAAGAGACCCAGTACTTC.

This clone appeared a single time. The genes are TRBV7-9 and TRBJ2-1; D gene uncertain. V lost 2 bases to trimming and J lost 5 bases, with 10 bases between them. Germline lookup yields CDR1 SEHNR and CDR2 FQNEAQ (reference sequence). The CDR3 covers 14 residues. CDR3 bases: TGTGCCAGCAGCTTAACGGACGGAAACAATGAGCAGTTCTTC. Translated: CASSLTDGNNEQFF.